The rows below give T cell receptor beta chains drawn from one sample of a study of radiotherapy plus CTLA-4 blockade in lung cancer. Assay: immunoSEQ multiplex PCR; the TCRdb copy retains only in-frame clones and omits some. The sample has 30,000 to 45,000 clones, about two thirds seen once. The input for sequencing was peripheral blood, taken from a patient treated with radiotherapy plus ipilimumab. These receptors came from a human donor with non-small cell lung cancer who had stable disease on radiotherapy plus ipilimumab. Each CDR3 is given with its conserved first and last residue. D genes are given only for firm matches. Part of the rows lack a size; the others show once, few, many or a class for expanded clones.

j_call	d_call	v_call	clone_size	cdr3_aa	cdr3_nt
TRBJ2-1	NA	TRBV19	NA	CASSIGPGGNNEQFF	TGTGCCAGTAGTATCGGTCCTGGAGGGAACAATGAGCAGTTCTTC
TRBJ2-3	NA	TRBV14	few	CASSRRGGGLADTQYF	TGTGCCAGCAGCCGAAGAGGGGGGGGGCTCGCAGATACGCAGTATTTT
TRBJ1-3	NA	TRBV6-4	NA	CASSETASGNTIYF	TGTGCCAGCAGTGAGACAGCCTCTGGAAACACCATATATTTT
TRBJ1-2	TRBD1	TRBV30	NA	CAWSQGAGYTF	TGTGCCTGGAGTCAGGGGGCTGGCTACACCTTC
TRBJ2-5	TRBD1	TRBV6-5	NA	CASSEQGARETQYF	TGTGCCAGCAGTGAACAGGGGGCCCGGGAGACCCAGTACTTC
TRBJ2-5	TRBD1	TRBV7-9	NA	CASSQGGERTQYF	TGTGCCAGCAGCCAAGGGGGCGAGAGAACCCAGTACTTC
TRBJ1-6	TRBD1	TRBV11-3	NA	CASSHRTGLGSYNSPLHF	TGTGCCAGCAGTCATAGGACAGGGCTCGGTTCCTATAATTCACCCCTCCACTTT
TRBJ1-6	NA	TRBV15	few	CATRSSYNSPLHF	TGTGCCACCAGGAGCTCCTATAATTCACCCCTCCACTTT
TRBJ1-6	TRBD1	TRBV30	few	CAWSVPGGESPLHF	TGTGCCTGGAGTGTACCAGGGGGCGAATCACCCCTCCACTTT
TRBJ1-2	NA	TRBV5-1	NA	CASSSRLDYGYTF	TGCGCCAGCAGCTCGAGACTTGACTATGGCTACACCTTC
TRBJ2-1	NA	TRBV29-1	NA	CSVEARNEQFF	TGCAGCGTTGAAGCTCGGAATGAGCAGTTCTTC
TRBJ1-1	NA	TRBV4-2	NA	CASSQDSGLRTEAFF	TGTGCCAGCAGCCAAGACAGCGGACTAAGGACTGAAGCTTTCTTT
TRBJ2-7	NA	TRBV29-1	NA	CSVEITVFSREQYF	TGCAGCGTTGAAATTACAGTCTTCTCTCGGGAGCAGTACTTC
TRBJ1-4	TRBD1	TRBV7-8	NA	CASSLSGQGLFF	TGTGCCAGCAGCTTGTCCGGACAGGGCCTGTTTTTT
TRBJ1-1	TRBD1	TRBV19	NA	CASSRGQGISEAFF	TGTGCCAGTAGCAGGGGACAGGGTATCTCTGAAGCTTTCTTT
TRBJ1-5	TRBD1	TRBV19	NA	CASRTGQGNFQPQHF	TGTGCCAGTAGAACCGGACAGGGAAACTTTCAGCCCCAGCATTTT
TRBJ1-1	NA	TRBV6-5	NA	CASSYSGVGRTEAFF	TGTGCCAGCAGTTACTCAGGGGTTGGTAGGACTGAAGCTTTCTTT
TRBJ1-4	NA	TRBV15	NA	CATSSRGGVTNEKLFF	TGTGCCACCAGCAGTAGAGGAGGGGTTACTAATGAAAAACTGTTTTTT
TRBJ1-2	TRBD1	TRBV19	NA	CASRGGGTGKGYTF	TGTGCCAGTAGGGGGGGAGGGACAGGGAAAGGCTACACCTTC
TRBJ1-4	NA	TRBV7-9	NA	CASSLGLVNEKLFF	TGTGCCAGCAGCTTGGGCCTGGTTAATGAAAAACTGTTTTTT
TRBJ1-2	TRBD1	TRBV6-6	NA	CASRRLTGVVGYTF	TGTGCCAGCAGACGCCTCACAGGGGTGGTCGGCTACACCTTC
TRBJ1-2	TRBD1	TRBV6-5	NA	CASSLTGSSYGYTF	TGTGCCAGCAGTTTGACAGGGTCTAGCTATGGCTACACCTTC
TRBJ1-6	NA	TRBV4-1	NA	CASSQVSYNSPLHF	TGCGCCAGCAGCCAAGTATCGTATAATTCACCCCTCCACTTT
TRBJ1-6	NA	TRBV30	once	CAWSPSGQGSSNSPLHF	TGTGCCTGGAGTCCTTCCGGGCAGGGAAGTTCTAATTCACCCCTCCACTTT
TRBJ2-5	TRBD1	TRBV29-1	NA	CSVATGVETQYF	TGCAGCGTTGCGACAGGGGTGGAGACCCAGTACTTC
TRBJ1-4	NA	TRBV30	NA	CAWSPNQLEKLFF	TGTGCCTGGAGTCCCAATCAACTTGAAAAACTGTTTTTT
TRBJ2-2	TRBD2	TRBV11-2	few	CASSPWAGGPVGELFF	TGTGCCAGCAGCCCCTGGGCGGGGGGGCCGGTCGGGGAGCTGTTTTTT
TRBJ2-3	TRBD2	TRBV4-1	NA	CASSQVQTSGGRTDTQYF	TGCGCCAGCAGCCAAGTCCAGACTAGCGGGGGGCGCACAGATACGCAGTATTTT
TRBJ1-2	NA	TRBV5-1	once	CASSPGRDTSLYGYTF	TGCGCCAGCAGCCCCGGCCGGGACACCTCTTTGTATGGCTACACCTTC
TRBJ1-2	TRBD1	TRBV10-3	NA	CAISESQGAVYTF	TGTGCCATCAGTGAGTCACAGGGGGCAGTCTACACCTTC
TRBJ1-2	NA	TRBV7-9	NA	CASSLDSPGYTF	TGTGCCAGCAGCCTCGACAGTCCTGGCTACACCTTC
TRBJ2-5	TRBD1	TRBV5-1	once	CASSWGQGQQETQYF	TGCGCCAGCAGCTGGGGACAGGGGCAACAAGAGACCCAGTACTTC
TRBJ2-1	TRBD2	TRBV4-3	NA	CASSQDVVAGGEQFF	TGCGCCAGCAGCCAAGATGTGGTAGCGGGGGGTGAGCAGTTCTTC
TRBJ1-1	TRBD1	TRBV7-9	few	CASSPLGDREVTEAFF	TGTGCCAGCAGCCCGCTGGGCGACAGGGAAGTCACTGAAGCTTTCTTT
TRBJ2-2	NA	TRBV29-1	NA	CSVGRDTDTGELFF	TGCAGCGTTGGTCGGGACACTGACACCGGGGAGCTGTTTTTT
TRBJ1-3	NA	TRBV5-1	NA	CASSLEGLSSGNTIYF	TGCGCCAGCAGCTTGGAGGGACTTAGCTCTGGAAACACCATATATTTT
TRBJ2-5	TRBD2	TRBV11-2	NA	CASSLGLAGGEETQYF	TGTGCCAGCAGTTTGGGACTAGCGGGGGGCGAAGAGACCCAGTACTTC
TRBJ1-3	NA	TRBV5-1	NA	CASSLTRLYSGNTIYF	TGCGCCAGCAGCTTGACCCGGTTGTACTCTGGAAACACCATATATTTT
TRBJ1-3	TRBD1	TRBV18	once	CASSTIQGTGNTIYF	TGTGCCAGCTCAACAATACAGGGGACTGGAAACACCATATATTTT
TRBJ1-6	TRBD1	TRBV6-1	NA	CASSEAPGQGREALHF	TGTGCCAGCAGTGAAGCTCCGGGACAGGGCCGAGAGGCCCTCCACTTT
TRBJ1-2	NA	TRBV19	NA	CASSLLSRGYTF	TGTGCCAGTAGCCTCCTCTCGAGGGGCTACACCTTC
TRBJ1-5	TRBD1	TRBV2	NA	CASRPRDRGAQPQHF	TGTGCCAGCAGGCCCCGGGACAGGGGGGCTCAGCCCCAGCATTTT
TRBJ2-6	TRBD2	TRBV2	NA	CASSAGGAGANVLTF	TGTGCCAGCAGCGCGGGGGGAGCAGGGGCCAACGTCCTGACTTTC
TRBJ2-7	TRBD2	TRBV7-9	NA	CASSTSGESSYEQYF	TGTGCCAGCAGCACTAGCGGTGAGAGCTCCTACGAGCAGTACTTC
TRBJ1-1	TRBD1	TRBV18	NA	CASSRGTGNTEAFF	TGTGCCAGCTCACGCGGGACAGGGAACACTGAAGCTTTCTTT
TRBJ1-1	NA	TRBV15	few	CATSRDIIVSGVTEAFF	TGTGCCACCAGCAGAGATATCATCGTGAGCGGGGTCACTGAAGCTTTCTTT
TRBJ2-7	NA	TRBV15	NA	CATSRDQGRPSSYEQYF	TGTGCCACCAGCAGAGATCAGGGCAGGCCGAGCTCCTACGAGCAGTACTTC
TRBJ1-4	NA	TRBV6-1	NA	CASSEGGLGGEKLFF	TGTGCCAGCAGTGAAGGGGGACTCGGAGGAGAAAAACTGTTTTTT
TRBJ2-5	NA	TRBV20-1	few	CSVPYRESRYF	TGCAGTGTCCCCTACCGGGAGTCTCGGTACTTC
TRBJ2-7	TRBD1	TRBV2	NA	CASSRDRDYEQYF	TGTGCCAGCAGCCGGGACAGGGATTACGAGCAGTACTTC
TRBJ2-7	NA	TRBV30	once	CAWSVRSGSDEQYF	TGTGCCTGGAGTGTAAGGTCCGGGTCGGACGAGCAGTACTTC
TRBJ1-6	NA	TRBV5-1	NA	CASSTTGIYNSPLHF	TGCGCCAGCAGCACCACAGGAATATATAATTCACCCCTCCACTTT
TRBJ2-1	NA	TRBV6-5	NA	CASSYQAGWNEQFF	TGTGCCAGCAGTTACCAAGCAGGGTGGAATGAGCAGTTCTTC
TRBJ1-2	TRBD1	TRBV5-1	NA	CASSRDSNYGYTF	TGCGCCAGCAGCCGGGACAGCAACTATGGCTACACCTTC
TRBJ2-1	TRBD2	TRBV5-1	NA	CASSLGTSLTSNEQFF	TGCGCCAGCAGCTTGGGGACTAGTTTGACCTCCAATGAGCAGTTCTTC
TRBJ1-3	NA	TRBV5-1	NA	CASSLAGPRFGNTIYF	TGCGCCAGCAGCTTGGCCGGTCCGAGGTTCGGAAACACCATATATTTT